Listed here are 4 T cell receptor beta chains from one sample, sequenced in a study of blood T cell repertoires in COVID-19. Profiling relied on immunoSEQ multiplex PCR, and the TCRdb table lists in-frame clones only, not all of them. The repertoire has about 280,000 clones, nearly 90% of them found once; the top ten carry approximately 2%. Sequences were obtained from PBMCs or T cells enriched from blood (not recorded which). These receptors all stem from an older woman who had recovered from COVID-19.

J is TRBJ2-5 and V is TRBV3-1 (or the pseudogene TRBV3-2), with 13 bases aligning to TRBD2. CDR1 and CDR2 from the germline V gene are LGHDT and YNNKEL (reference sequence). This CDR3 region has 18 residues. The V and J ends lost 4 bases and 4 bases, in that order; junction bases with no gene match: 12. The CDR3 is CASSLRGMGLAGRETQYF. The DNA of the CDR3 is TGTGCCAGCAGCCTAAGGGGCATGGGACTAGCGGGGAGAGAGACCCAGTACTTC.

The genes are TRBV5-1 and TRBJ2-1, with TRBD1 as a possible D gene (6 bases). CDR3 size: 16 residues. Germline values: CDR1 SGHRS, CDR2 YFSETQ. The V end was cut by 0 bases, the J end by 5 bases, with 15 bases between. CDR3 region: CASSLVAARGNNEQFF. The CDR3 DNA reads as TGCGCCAGCAGCTTGGTGGCCGCCAGGGGTAACAATGAGCAGTTCTTC.

V is TRBV28 and J is TRBJ1-4; tentatively, D is TRBD1 (5 bases). V gave up 5 bases and J gave up 1 base, with 14 bases separating them. Germline V gives CDR1 MDHEN, CDR2 SYDVKM. The CDR3 has 16 amino acids. CDR3: CASSGRLGRTNEKLFF. The CDR3 DNA reads TGTGCCAGCAGTGGACGTTTGGGGCGAACTAATGAAAAACTGTTTTTT. Together with reference TRBV28 and TRBJ1-4, the CDR3 gives the full variable domain: DVKVTQSSRYLVKRTGEKVFLECVQDMDHENMFWYRQDPGLGLRLIYFSYDVKMKEKGDIPEGYSVSREKKERFSLILESASTNQTSMYLCASSGRLGRTNEKLFFGSGTQLSVL.

This clone was counted once. This chain uses TRBV2 with TRBJ2-6; TRBD2 aligns across 8 bases. The trim removed 2 bases at V and 2 bases at J, leaving 11 bases unmatched. The CDR3 length is 19 residues. Germline-derived CDR1 and CDR2 are SNHLY and FYNNEI. CDR3 nucleotides: TGTGCCAGCAGTGAAATTCGCGGGGGGCGCGTCCCTGGGGCCAACGTCCTGACTTTC. Its protein product is CASSEIRGGRVPGANVLTF. The variable domain in full, completed from reference TRBV2 and TRBJ2-6, reads EPEVTQTPSHQVTQMGQEVILRCVPISNHLYFYWYRQILGQKVEFLVSFYNNEISEKSEIFDDQFSVERPDGSNFTLKIRSTKLEDSAMYFCASSEIRGGRVPGANVLTFGAGSRLTVL.